This T cell receptor beta chain came from a study of blood T cell repertoires in COVID-19. Background on the study: There were acute and convalescent COVID-19 samples, and they came from the United States, Italy and Spain. Sources were T cells, B-cell-depleted T cells, or PBMCs; the material itself was cDNA or gDNA.

The CDR3 spans 16 residues. Germline V gene sequence: CDR1 LNHDA, CDR2 SQIVND (reference sequence). V was pared by 6 bases and J by 8 bases, with 23 bases between. Original processing methods: Quantification of nucleated cells was approximated via reference gene primer amplification. The assay was immunoSEQ multiplex PCR, and TCRdb's table has in-frame clones only and misses some. The D gene and trimming were derived from the DNA, and the V and J assignments and clone size from that table. Among fewer than 300,000 clones, about four fifths were seen once, and the ten largest hold roughly 1.5%. Seattle enrolled patients during active infection and tracked them longitudinally.

The rearrangement uses TRBV19 and TRBJ1-5; D is possibly TRBD1 (5 bases). Sequencing used peripheral blood. The receptor was derived from a human donor with COVID-19, enrolled during active disease. The donor label of this sample is uncertain. CDR3 sequence reads: CASRKDTQLKKEPQHF. The CDR3 DNA follows: TGTGCCAGTAGGAAGGACACGCAACTCAAGAAGGAGCCCCAGCATTTT.